These 29 T cell receptor beta chains were all obtained from the same sample, sequenced in a study of spatial heterogeneity in lung cancer. Specified time point: sample taken at primary tumor resection. Material for sequencing was whole RNA from tumor, nontumor lung or frozen PBMC, left unsorted. TCRdb redid the calling of the 5' RACE reads with MiXCR, one entry per CDR3 protein. The top ten clones hold 43% of a sample with fewer than 45,000 distinct CDR3 sequences, about 6.7% of them seen once. Specimen: PBMCs, collected at surgery. These receptors were taken from a female donor with early-stage non-small cell lung cancer.

This chain joins TRBV19 and TRBJ1-2; D remains ambiguous. Germline loops: CDR1 LNHDA, CDR2 SQIVND (reference sequence). V was cut by 10 bases and J by 7 bases, with 19 bases left in between. CDR3 length: 13 residues. The CDR3 sequence is CATHGPFWPGYTF. The DNA for the CDR3 is TGTGCCACCCACGGGCCTTTTTGGCCTGGCTACACCTTC.

The chain couples TRBV9 to TRBJ2-1, with 9 bases aligning to TRBD1. V shed 5 bases and J 2 bases; nucleotides not matched to a gene: 5. Germline V lookup: CDR1 SGDLS, CDR2 YYNGEE. The CDR3 has 15 amino acids. The CDR3 spells CASSLDRGAYNEQFF. The CDR3 nucleotides read TGTGCCAGCAGTTTAGACAGGGGGGCCTACAATGAGCAGTTCTTC.

The chain has TRBV20-1 and TRBJ2-3; 9 bases are shared with TRBD2. Germline V gives CDR1 DFQATT, CDR2 SNEGSKA (reference sequence). V lost 7 bases, J lost 0 bases, and 17 bases stayed unmatched. CDR3 size: 18 residues. Here the CDR3 reads CSGASGESVDISTDTQYF. The CDR3 DNA reads TGCAGTGGCGCTAGCGGGGAATCCGTCGACATCAGCACAGATACGCAGTATTTT.

In its sample, this clonotype was seen a few times. V is TRBV12-3 or TRBV12-4 and J is TRBJ1-2; TRBD1 matches at 10 bases. The CDR3 is 15 amino acids. Trimming cost V 7 bases and J 8 bases; bases outside gene matches: 13. DNA for the CDR3: TGTGCCAGCATTAAACTCGGGGGACAGGGGTTCGGCTACACCTTC. Translation gives CASIKLGGQGFGYTF.

This clonotype came up a few times. This chain links TRBV27 with TRBJ1-5, with 7 positions matching TRBD1. In germline, CDR1 is MNHEY, CDR2 SMNVEV (reference sequence). The CDR3 consists of 14 residues. The trim removed 3 bases at V and 5 bases at J, leaving 4 bases unmatched. CDR3 loop: CASSLRDRYQPQHF. The DNA of the CDR3 is TGTGCCAGCAGTTTGAGGGACAGATATCAGCCCCAGCATTTT.

This clonotype has a count of ten or more. The chain carries TRBV4-2 and TRBJ2-3, with 9 bases fitting TRBD2. CDR1 is LGHNA, CDR2 YNFKEQ, per germline. CDR3 size: 20 residues. V was pared by 3 bases and J by 2 bases, with 18 bases of the junction left unmatched. CDR3 residues: CASSQDSGTSYPVDTDTQYF. The CDR3, as DNA: TGTGCCAGCAGCCAGGACTCCGGGACTAGCTACCCCGTTGACACAGATACGCAGTATTTT.

There are many counts of this clonotype. V and J are TRBV12-3 or TRBV12-4 and TRBJ2-1, with D unclear. V was trimmed by 0 bases and J by 7 bases, leaving 7 bases between them. CDR3 length equals 13 residues. The CDR3 spells CASSLAELNEQFF. The CDR3, as DNA: TGTGCCAGCAGTTTAGCGGAACTTAATGAGCAGTTCTTC.

This clonotype was counted many times. CDR3 protein: CASSPLENSGNTIYF. CDR3 nucleotides: TGTGCCAGCTCACCGTTAGAAAACTCTGGAAACACCATATATTTT. The V gene is TRBV18, the J gene TRBJ1-3; D uncertain. This CDR3 comprises 15 residues. Per germline, CDR1 KGHSH and CDR2 LQKENI. Deletions cut 3 bases from V and 0 bases from J, with 9 bases between.

This clonotype was found many times. This sequence joins TRBV6-2 or TRBV6-3 and TRBJ1-1; 9 positions agree with TRBD1. With V trimmed by 6 bases and J by 10 bases, 9 bases remained unmatched. The CDR3 runs 13 residues. CDR1 and CDR2 (germline): MNHEY, SVGEGT. The chain's CDR3 is CASSDAQGAGAFF. The CDR3, as DNA: TGTGCCAGCAGCGATGCACAGGGGGCCGGAGCTTTCTTT.

This clonotype was recorded at least ten times. The chain has TRBV2 and TRBJ1-4; tentative D call: TRBD1 (6 bases). Trimming stripped 4 bases from V and 8 bases from J, with 11 bases between. The CDR3 sequence is 13 residues long. From germline, CDR1 is SNHLY and CDR2 FYNNEI. CDR3 loop: CASSGGPGEKLFF. Written as DNA, the CDR3 is TGTGCCAGCAGTGGGGGGCCCGGGGAAAAACTGTTTTTT.

This clonotype was seen only a few times. The rearrangement links TRBV5-1 to TRBJ2-7; TRBD1 might be the D (5 bases). V dropped 4 bases and J dropped 6 bases, with 14 bases sitting between them. The CDR3 consists of 13 residues. Germline V lookup: CDR1 SGHRS, CDR2 YFSETQ. CDR3 region: CASSGQGQGEQYF. Written as DNA, the CDR3 is TGCGCCAGCAGCGGTCAGGGTCAAGGCGAGCAGTACTTC.

This clonotype was picked up many times. The chain carries TRBV12-3 or TRBV12-4 and TRBJ2-1, with 16 bases lining up with TRBD2. Losses at the gene ends were 5 bases for V and 8 bases for J; bases not matched to a gene: 6. This CDR3 spans 16 amino acids. CDR3 sequence reads: CASSPGTSGGAYEQFF. DNA of the CDR3: TGTGCCAGCAGTCCTGGGACTAGCGGGGGGGCCTATGAGCAGTTCTTC.

Ten or more counts support this clonotype. The DNA for the CDR3 is TGTGCCAGCAGCCCTATGGACAGGGTTGGCAATCAGCCCCAGCATTTT. Translated: CASSPMDRVGNQPQHF. The rearrangement links TRBV12-3 or TRBV12-4 to TRBJ1-5; 8 positions match TRBD1. The CDR3 spans 16 residues. J lost 2 bases, V lost 6 bases, and 9 bases had no gene match.

The table lists this clonotype with many counts. This CDR3 is CASILPRGAAWETQYF. The DNA of the CDR3 is TGTGCCAGCATTCTCCCAAGGGGGGCAGCCTGGGAGACCCAGTACTTC. The V call is TRBV25-1, the J call TRBJ2-5, with D perhaps matching TRBD1 or TRBD2 (6 bases each). Trimming pared 7 bases from V and 5 bases from J, leaving 23 bases between. The CDR3 runs to 16 residues. CDR1 is MGHDK and CDR2 is SYGVNS in the germline V gene.

There are a few counts of this clonotype. The V and J genes are TRBV20-1 and TRBJ2-7; TRBD1 matches 7 bases. CDR3 length: 16 amino acids. Losses at the gene ends were 3 bases for V and 1 base for J; bases not matched to a gene: 12. CDR1 is DFQATT, CDR2 SNEGSKA, per germline (reference sequence). The CDR3 sequence is CSASKGFQGESYEQYF. The CDR3 region has the DNA TGCAGTGCTAGTAAGGGTTTTCAGGGGGAATCCTACGAGCAGTACTTC.

This clonotype was seen ten or more times. The chain carries TRBV6-2 or TRBV6-3 and TRBJ2-3; TRBD2 matches 7 bases. This CDR3 has 14 residues. Germline V gene data show CDR1 as MNHEY and CDR2 as SVGEGT. Losses at the gene ends were 7 bases for V and 0 bases for J; bases not matched to a gene: 4. The CDR3 region is CASNWGGSTDTQYF. In nucleotides, the CDR3 is TGTGCCAGCAATTGGGGGGGAAGCACAGATACGCAGTATTTT.

This clonotype is medium-sized by share. The rearrangement links TRBV5-1 to TRBJ1-1; 9 bases map to TRBD1. Germline assignment: CDR1 SGHRS and CDR2 YFSETQ. Trimming cost V 2 bases and J 5 bases; bases outside gene matches: 1. This CDR3 spans 13 amino acids. This CDR3 is CASSFGQGTEAFF. CDR3 coding DNA: TGCGCCAGCAGCTTCGGACAGGGGACTGAAGCTTTCTTT.

This clonotype was seen repeatedly, ten times or more. This chain links TRBV4-3 with TRBJ2-7; TRBD1 is a possible D gene (6 bases). CDR1 LGHNA and CDR2 YSLEER come from the germline V gene. The germline V and J ends were trimmed by 3 bases and 7 bases, with 16 bases remaining between them. CDR3 size: 14 residues. The CDR3 reads CASSHTGPRGEQYF. The CDR3 nucleotides read TGCGCCAGCAGCCATACAGGGCCTCGGGGAGAGCAGTACTTC.

The J gene is TRBJ1-5, the V gene TRBV10-3; D is undetermined. CDR3 length equals 13 residues. CDR1 and CDR2 (germline): ENHRY, SYGVKD. V shed 5 bases and J shed 1 base, with 6 bases lying between them. This CDR3 reads CAISYSSNQPQHF. DNA of the CDR3: TGTGCCATCAGTTACAGCAGCAATCAGCCCCAGCATTTT.

This clonotype was seen many times. CDR3 region: CASSQGQGRGLEQFF. The CDR3 region has the DNA TGCGCCAGCAGTCAGGGACAGGGAAGGGGGCTTGAGCAGTTCTTC. The V and J genes are TRBV5-1 and TRBJ2-1, with TRBD1 identical over 9 bases. The germline CDR1 and CDR2 sequences are SGHRS and YFSETQ. The CDR3 extends over 15 amino acids. With 5 bases clipped from V and 9 bases from J, the junction kept 12 bases outside the gene matches.

This clonotype came up many times. The chain carries TRBV10-3 and TRBJ2-5; TRBD1 agrees at 9 bases. J was trimmed by 1 base and V by 4 bases; bases with no gene match: 4. Germline values: CDR1 ENHRY, CDR2 SYGVKD. The CDR3 is made up of 15 amino acids. This chain's CDR3 is CAISAQGARQETQYF. CDR3 coding DNA: TGTGCCATCAGTGCACAGGGGGCTCGCCAAGAGACCCAGTACTTC.

The V call is TRBV20-1, the J call TRBJ2-7; 7 bases are shared with TRBD1. Trimming removed 3 bases from V and 0 bases from J; junction bases left unmatched: 8. In germline, CDR1 is DFQATT, CDR2 SNEGSKA (reference sequence). This CDR3 comprises 15 residues. The CDR3 DNA follows: TGCAGTGCTAGCCTCCGGGACAGAGGCTCCTACGAGCAGTACTTC. It translates to CSASLRDRGSYEQYF.

This clonotype came up a few times. The chain links TRBV28 to TRBJ2-7; D is perhaps TRBD1 (5 bases). The V gene's germline CDR1 is MDHEN and CDR2 SYDVKM. The CDR3 consists of 14 residues. Trimming pared 10 bases from V and 3 bases from J, leaving 19 bases between. The DNA for the CDR3 is TGTGCCATCCAAGACAGTCGCCTCAACTACGAGCAGTACTTC. Amino acid sequence: CAIQDSRLNYEQYF.

The table lists this clonotype with a few counts. The CDR3 here is CASSFQGRTEAFF. The CDR3 DNA reads TGTGCCAGCAGCTTTCAGGGGAGGACTGAAGCTTTCTTT. The V gene is TRBV5-5, the J gene TRBJ1-1; weak D call: TRBD1 (6 bases). This CDR3 is 13 amino acids long. Germline V lookup: CDR1 SGHKS, CDR2 YYEKEE (reference sequence). Trimming cost V 2 bases and J 5 bases, with 10 bases left between them.

This clonotype was counted between two and nine times. The V call is TRBV3-1, the J call TRBJ2-5; D gene ambiguous. There are 13 residues in the CDR3. The V and J ends lost 1 base and 4 bases respectively, with 7 bases between them. CDR1 LGHDT and CDR2 YNNKEL come from the germline V gene (reference sequence). CDR3 loop: CASSQGRRETQYF. The CDR3 DNA reads as TGTGCCAGCAGCCAAGGGCGAAGAGAGACCCAGTACTTC.

This clonotype has a count of ten or more. CDR3 coding DNA: TGTGCCAGCAGCGTAGGATTATCGGGGGACAGGGCTCGATCACCCCTCCACTTT. Its translation is CASSVGLSGDRARSPLHF. This chain links TRBV9 with TRBJ1-6; 9 nucleotides align to TRBD1. Germline trimming cut 0 bases from V and 10 bases from J; bases unmatched to any gene: 14. The germline gives CDR1 SGDLS, CDR2 YYNGEE. CDR3 length: 18 amino acids. Variable domain in full (rest from reference TRBV9 and TRBJ1-6): DSGVTQTPKHLITATGQRVTLRCSPRSGDLSVYWYQQSLDQGLQFLIQYYNGEERAKGNILERFSAQQFPDLHSELNLSSLELGDSALYFCASSVGLSGDRARSPLHFGNGTRLTVT.

This clonotype has ten or more counts. The chain combines TRBV13 with TRBJ1-1; D gene unclear. The CDR3 has 11 amino acids. Germline assignment: CDR1 PRHDT and CDR2 FYEKMQ (reference sequence). V was cut by 5 bases and J by 5 bases, with 6 bases left in between. CDR3 coding DNA: TGTGCCAGCAGCCGGTGGACTGAAGCTTTCTTT. Its translation: CASSRWTEAFF.

At least ten counts were recorded for this clonotype. V and J are TRBV4-1 and TRBJ2-3, with 8 bases matching TRBD2. Trimming at V came to 0 bases and at J to 10 bases, leaving 12 bases not matched to a gene. Germline V CDR1 and CDR2: MGHRA, YSYEKL. The CDR3 is 16 residues long. This chain's CDR3 is CASSQETAGAGLSQYF. For the CDR3, the DNA is TGCGCCAGCAGCCAAGAGACAGCGGGGGCCGGACTGTCGCAGTATTTT.

The J gene is TRBJ2-7, the V gene TRBV7-9; 9 bases are a match to TRBD1. V shed 5 bases and J 3 bases; nucleotides not matched to a gene: 11. Germline CDR1 is SEHNR and CDR2 is FQNEAQ (reference sequence). The CDR3 has 16 residues. CDR3 coding DNA: TGTGCCAGCAGCCTCTCACAGGGGGCTGGTAGCTACGAGCAGTACTTC. Translating it yields CASSLSQGAGSYEQYF.